This T cell receptor (beta chain) was obtained from a study of T cell responses to AZD1222 COVID-19 vaccine. In the study overall: Second-dose recipients at about 4 or about 12 weeks were treated as one pooled group. Regarding the study as a whole: Most donors were white British and more were female, and clonal diversity was possibly underestimated. At baseline, just five to seven AZD1222 recipients tested seropositive.

The germline V gene encodes CDR1 KGHDR and CDR2 SFDVKD. V lost 6 bases to trimming and J lost 1 base, with 7 bases between them. The CDR3 runs to 13 residues. As regards this clone: Its antigen remains unidentified.

Sequencing was performed with immunoSEQ multiplex PCR; in TCRdb, only in-frame clones are kept and a portion is missing. The table has about 130,000 clones, about 85% seen once; the top ten hold 4% to 4.5%. This TCR was recovered from an adult in good health. The V gene is TRBV24-1, the J gene TRBJ2-3; perhaps TRBD2 as D (6 bases). The sequencing used peripheral blood, collected on day 0 of AZD1222 vaccination. CDR3 sequence (DNA): TGTGCCACCAGTTCGGGAGGCACAGATACGCAGTATTTT. Translated: CATSSGGTDTQYF.